This T cell receptor beta chain was observed in a study of patients and donors after allogeneic stem cell transplantation. Germline V gene sequence: CDR1 SQVTM, CDR2 ANQGSEA. The CDR3 covers 14 residues. Losses at the gene ends were 6 bases for V and 0 bases for J; bases not matched to a gene: 6. This clonotype was counted between two and nine times. MiXCR, applied by TCRdb to the RT-PCR reads, yields one record per CDR3 protein. The sample has 800,000 to 1,000,000 distinct CDR3 sequences, roughly 17% seen once. This receptor was taken from a human donor who was either an allogeneic HSCT recipient or a stem cell or donor lymphocyte infusion donor (not recorded which). It is not recorded whose cells these are; they may come from a transplant donor. The sequenced sample consisted of blood, either unsorted or a sorted T cell fraction (not recorded which). The rearrangement joins TRBV29-1 to TRBJ2-7; 9 positions agree with TRBD1. Here the CDR3 DNA reads TGCAGCGTCCTTACGGGACAGGGCTCCTACGAGCAGTACTTC. Its translation: CSVLTGQGSYEQYF.